The following is a T cell receptor (beta chain) sequence with its context. This specimen belongs to a study of long-term antiretroviral therapy in people with HIV. The V gene's germline CDR1 is WSHSY and CDR2 SAAADI. V lost 4 bases and J lost 3; bases outside the gene matches: 0. The length of the CDR3 is 13 residues. Survey level was the resolution at which the v3.0 immunoSEQ assay ran. Assay: immunoSEQ multiplex PCR; the TCRdb copy retains only in-frame clones and omits some. The table has 20,000 to 30,000 clones, about 86% seen once. The source is a man between 45 and 60 years old with HIV. The sample in question was unsorted PBMCs, obtained 1.2 years after starting antiretroviral therapy. The genes are TRBV10-2 and TRBJ2-7; 10 bases are shared with TRBD1. The CDR3 coding sequence is TGCGCCAGCAGTGGGGACAGGGGCTACGAGCAGTACTTC. Its translation is CASSGDRGYEQYF.